This record covers a single TCR beta chain. Its antigen is unknown. This specimen comes from a study of T cell responses to AZD1222 COVID-19 vaccine. After removal of 3 bases from V and 4 bases from J, the junction contained 2 bases not matched to a gene. The CDR3 length is 14 residues. The germline V gene encodes CDR1 PRHDT and CDR2 FYEKMQ (reference sequence). Whole-study results and caveats: Clonal diversity was possibly underestimated, and the donors were mostly white British, with more females. Of the AZD1222 recipients, only 5 or 6 were seropositive at baseline. Vaccine-related CD4 TCRs covered spike, predominating at 160-218 and 743-854.

Method: immunoSEQ multiplex PCR; TCRdb's copy keeps in-frame clones and lacks some. Of roughly 100,000 clones listed, approximately 92% are singletons. The clonotype originates from an adult in good health. The J gene is TRBJ2-2, the V gene TRBV13, with 7 bases matching TRBD1. The input for sequencing was peripheral blood, taken on day 0 of AZD1222 vaccination. CDR3 region: CASSLTGRTGELFF. DNA for the CDR3: TGTGCCAGCAGCTTGACAGGGCGCACCGGGGAGCTGTTTTTT.